The 11 T cell receptor beta chains in this list originate from one sample, sequenced in a study of blood T cell repertoires in COVID-19. Assay used: immunoSEQ multiplex PCR; TCRdb lists only in-frame clones, some missing. The repertoire holds about 170,000 clones, with about four fifths as singletons. The source material was peripheral blood. These receptors all come from a woman older than 75 with COVID-19, enrolled during active disease.

Only a few counts were recorded for this clone. The CDR3 sequence is CAISPDSQETQYF. CDR3 DNA: TGTGCCATCAGTCCGGACAGCCAAGAGACCCAGTACTTC. The chain has TRBV10-3 and TRBJ2-5, with a tentative D call TRBD1 (6 bases). Trimming took off 5 bases at V and 1 base at J, with 8 bases between the two ends. Germline assignment: CDR1 ENHRY and CDR2 SYGVKD. The CDR3 consists of 13 residues.

The chain joins TRBV7-3 to TRBJ1-1, with no clear D. Germline CDR1 is SGHTA and CDR2 is FQGTGA. The CDR3 contains 13 residues. Between the trimmed V and J ends, which lost 4 bases and 5 bases, there was a span of 11 bases. The CDR3 region is CASSSNGETEAFF. The CDR3 DNA reads as TGTGCCAGCAGCTCTAACGGGGAGACTGAAGCTTTCTTT.

This clone showed up just once. This chain links TRBV18 with TRBJ1-1; D not resolved. V was pared by 3 bases and J by 1 base, with 15 bases between. There are 16 residues in the CDR3. Germline-derived CDR1 and CDR2 are KGHSH and LQKENI. CDR3 sequence (DNA): TGTGCCAGCTCACCCCAGGCGGGGAGATCGAACACTGAAGCTTTCTTT. Its translation: CASSPQAGRSNTEAFF.

This clone was detected only a few times. The chain combines TRBV18 with TRBJ1-6, with TRBD1 matching over 9 bases. Per the germline V gene, CDR1 is KGHSH and CDR2 is LQKENI. This CDR3 region has 14 residues. V dropped 5 bases and J dropped 14; count of bases not matched to a gene: 10. The CDR3: CASSSRQGGMALHF. The CDR3 coding sequence is TGTGCCAGCTCATCTAGACAGGGGGGCATGGCCCTCCACTTT.

The chain recombines TRBV9 with TRBJ2-1; 11 bases map to TRBD2. Per the germline V gene, CDR1 is SGDLS and CDR2 is YYNGEE. The CDR3 contains 15 residues. V lost 3 bases and J lost 6; bases outside the gene matches: 5. For the CDR3, the DNA is TGTGCCAGCAGCGCGATACTAGCGGGAGTCAATGAGCAGTTCTTC. Translation: CASSAILAGVNEQFF. Drawing the rest from reference TRBV9 and TRBJ2-1, the complete variable domain is DSGVTQTPKHLITATGQRVTLRCSPRSGDLSVYWYQQSLDQGLQFLIQYYNGEERAKGNILERFSAQQFPDLHSELNLSSLELGDSALYFCASSAILAGVNEQFFGPGTRLTVL.

The chain has TRBV18 and TRBJ1-2, with D possibly matching TRBD1 (6 bases). Trimming took 3 bases from V and 2 from J, leaving 10 bases between them. The CDR3 sequence is 14 residues long. Germline V gene lookup returns CDR1 KGHSH and CDR2 LQKENI. The CDR3 sequence: CASSPQTGNYGYTF. The CDR3, as DNA: TGTGCCAGCTCACCTCAGACAGGAAACTATGGCTACACCTTC.

The CDR3 DNA follows: TGCGCCAGCAGGGAAACAGGGAATGGGGCCAACGTCCTGACTTTC. This sequence encodes CASRETGNGANVLTF. The V call is TRBV10-1, the J call TRBJ2-6; TRBD1 is a possible D gene (6 bases). The CDR3 totals 15 residues. Looked up from germline, CDR1 is WNHNN and CDR2 is SYGVQD (reference sequence). Trimming left V 6 bases short and J 3 bases short, with 12 bases between.

The chain employs TRBV21-1 and TRBJ1-4; the D call in the table, TRBD1, was not verified against the DNA. TRBV21-1 is described as a pseudogene. CDR3 length: 15 residues. CDR3 region: CASSRPDRADEKLFF. For the CDR3, the DNA is TGTGCCAGCAGCCGACCCGACAGGGCGGATGAAAAACTGTTTTTT.

CDR3 region: CASSRQGPYEQYF. DNA of the CDR3: TGTGCCAGCAGTCGACAGGGGCCCTACGAGCAGTACTTC. The chain uses TRBV6-5 and TRBJ2-7; TRBD1 agrees at 8 bases. The CDR3 has 13 residues. Germline trimming cut 5 bases from V and 2 bases from J; bases unmatched to any gene: 2. Germline CDR1 MNHEY, CDR2 SVGAGI.

This clone was detected once. J is TRBJ2-3 and V is TRBV19; tentative D call: TRBD1 (8 bases). V lost 9 bases and J lost 4, with 23 bases in between. This CDR3 is 16 amino acids long. CDR1 is LNHDA and CDR2 is SQIVND in the germline V gene (reference sequence). CDR3 sequence (DNA): TGTGCCAGCACTCCGCGACGACAGGGGAGGGCAGATACGCAGTATTTT. It translates to CASTPRRQGRADTQYF.

The chain couples TRBV6-5 to TRBJ1-2; D gene uncertain. Trimming cost V 6 bases and J 4 bases, with 12 bases left between them. This CDR3 is 13 amino acids long. Germline V gene lookup returns CDR1 MNHEY and CDR2 SVGAGI. CDR3 amino acids: CASSASSSYGYTF. The CDR3, as DNA: TGTGCCAGCAGCGCGAGTTCGTCCTATGGCTACACCTTC.